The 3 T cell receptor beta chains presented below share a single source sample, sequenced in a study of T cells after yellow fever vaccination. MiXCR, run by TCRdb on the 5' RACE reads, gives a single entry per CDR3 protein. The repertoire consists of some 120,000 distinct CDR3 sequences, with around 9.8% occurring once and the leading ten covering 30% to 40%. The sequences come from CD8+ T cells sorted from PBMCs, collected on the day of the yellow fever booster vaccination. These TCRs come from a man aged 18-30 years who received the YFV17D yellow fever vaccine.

For the CDR3, the DNA is TGTGCCAGTAGATCGATAGACAGTGAATATGGCTACACCTTC. This gives the protein CASRSIDSEYGYTF. The chain joins TRBV19 to TRBJ1-2, with D perhaps matching TRBD1 (5 bases). Trimming took off 6 bases at V and 5 bases at J, with 16 bases between the two ends. CDR1 LNHDA and CDR2 SQIVND come from the germline V gene (reference sequence). The CDR3 extends over 14 amino acids.

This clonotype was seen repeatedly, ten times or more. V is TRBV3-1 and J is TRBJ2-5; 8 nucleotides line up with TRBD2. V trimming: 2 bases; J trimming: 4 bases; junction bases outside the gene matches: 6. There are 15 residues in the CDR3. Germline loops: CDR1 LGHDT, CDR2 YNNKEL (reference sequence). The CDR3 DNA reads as TGTGCCAGCAGCCAACGTCGGGGGGGCCGAGAGACCCAGTACTTC. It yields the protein CASSQRRGGRETQYF.

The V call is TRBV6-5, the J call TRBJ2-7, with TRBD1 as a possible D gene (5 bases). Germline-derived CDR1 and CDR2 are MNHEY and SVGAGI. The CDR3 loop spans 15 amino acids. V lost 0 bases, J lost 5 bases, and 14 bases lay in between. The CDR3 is CASSYSSRVAHEQYF. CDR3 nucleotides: TGTGCCAGCAGTTACTCTTCCAGGGTGGCCCACGAGCAGTACTTC.